The 22 T cell receptor beta chains in this list originate from one sample, sequenced in a study of blood T cell repertoires in COVID-19. Profiled with immunoSEQ multiplex PCR; TCRdb holds only in-frame clones, not every one. The top ten hold around 4% of the sample, which has approximately 170,000 clones, approximately 87% seen once. The source material was peripheral blood. The receptor set was obtained from a woman in her 70s with acute or convalescent COVID-19.

J is TRBJ1-2 and V is TRBV4-1; 7 bases fit TRBD1. This CDR3 contains 15 residues. V was clipped by 0 bases and J by 7 bases; unmatched bases: 8. Germline V gives CDR1 MGHRA, CDR2 YSYEKL. Here the CDR3 reads CASSQDYRGRGGYTF. CDR3 nucleotides: TGCGCCAGCAGCCAAGATTATAGGGGGCGCGGTGGCTACACCTTC.

The chain carries TRBV7-9 and TRBJ2-2, with a tentative D call TRBD1 (6 bases). The germline CDR1 and CDR2 sequences are SEHNR and FQNEAQ (reference sequence). Trimming removed 3 bases from V and 4 bases from J, with 9 bases in between. The CDR3 consists of 14 residues. The CDR3 DNA is TGTGCCAGCAGCTTTAAGGGGGTCACCGGGGAGCTGTTTTTT. Translated, it gives CASSFKGVTGELFF.

The chain combines TRBV7-2 with TRBJ2-3; D might be TRBD1 (6 bases). The germline V and J ends were trimmed by 4 bases and 3 bases, with 11 bases remaining between them. This CDR3 spans 14 amino acids. Germline V CDR1 and CDR2: SGHTA, FQGNSA. In DNA form, the CDR3 reads TGTGCCAGCAGCTGGACAGAACTAACAGATACGCAGTATTTT. Its protein is CASSWTELTDTQYF. The full variable domain, its missing parts supplied by reference TRBV7-2 and TRBJ2-3, is GAGVSQSPSNKVTEKGKDVELRCDPISGHTALYWYRQSLGQGLEFLIYFQGNSAPDKSGLPSDRFSAERTGGSVSTLTIQRTQQEDSAVYLCASSWTELTDTQYFGPGTRLTVL.

The V and J genes are TRBV18 and TRBJ1-2; D unresolved. CDR3 length: 14 amino acids. In germline, CDR1 is KGHSH, CDR2 LQKENI. The V gene lost 1 base and the J gene lost 3 bases, with 9 bases spanning the gap. CDR3 sequence reads: CASSPQNRDYGYTF. The CDR3 DNA reads as TGTGCCAGCTCACCACAGAACCGAGACTATGGCTACACCTTC.

V usage is TRBV2 and J usage is TRBJ1-2; TRBD1 might be the D (5 bases). The V gene's germline CDR1 is SNHLY and CDR2 FYNNEI. V dropped 11 bases and J dropped 2 bases, with 15 bases sitting between them. The CDR3 runs to 13 residues. The CDR3: CARTGGRNYGYTF. The CDR3 DNA follows: TGTGCCCGCACTGGGGGGAGAAACTATGGCTACACCTTC.

The V gene is TRBV6-5, the J gene TRBJ1-6; 10 bases match TRBD1. The V gene end was trimmed by 5 bases and the J gene end by 8 bases; junction bases not matched to a gene: 6. The CDR3 consists of 15 residues. The germline V gene encodes CDR1 MNHEY and CDR2 SVGAGI. As DNA, the CDR3 is TGTGCCAGCAGTCAGCAGGACAGGGGGTATTCACCCCTCCACTTT. Translation: CASSQQDRGYSPLHF.

This clone is a singleton in its sample. This chain links TRBV7-2 with TRBJ2-7, with TRBD2 matching 15 bases. With V trimmed by 4 bases and J by 7 bases, 5 bases remained unmatched. Looked up from germline, CDR1 is SGHTA and CDR2 is FQGNSA. This CDR3 region has 15 residues. CDR3 bases: TGTGCCAGCAGCTCGACCGGACTAGCGGGGGGGGAGCAGTACTTC. Encoded protein: CASSSTGLAGGEQYF.

This clone was seen only once. The J gene is TRBJ2-2, the V gene TRBV5-1; 9 nucleotides match TRBD1. This CDR3 spans 15 amino acids. Trimming cost V 4 bases and J 6 bases; bases outside gene matches: 7. Germline lookup yields CDR1 SGHRS and CDR2 YFSETQ. The CDR3 bases are TGCGCCAGCAGCCCAGGGGACAGGGTCTCCGGGGAGCTGTTTTTT. Protein sequence: CASSPGDRVSGELFF.

The CDR3 is CASSYPGQGGYTF. The CDR3 DNA reads TGTGCCAGCAGTTACCCTGGACAGGGTGGCTACACCTTC. The V and J genes are TRBV28 and TRBJ1-2; 8 bases are shared with TRBD1. Germline CDR1 MDHEN, CDR2 SYDVKM. Unmatched junction bases numbered 5, after V lost 4 bases and J lost 7 bases. This CDR3 comprises 13 residues.

The genes are TRBV28 and TRBJ1-2; 11 bases align to TRBD1. J lost 6 bases, V lost 6 bases, and 3 bases had no gene match. The CDR3 consists of 13 residues. The germline gives CDR1 MDHEN, CDR2 SYDVKM. The CDR3 DNA follows: TGTGCCAGCAGGGGGGACAGGGGGAATGGCTACACCTTC. This gives the protein CASRGDRGNGYTF.

The chain couples TRBV7-2 to TRBJ2-7; D gene ambiguous. The V gene lost 2 bases and the J gene lost 0 bases, with 17 bases spanning the gap. This CDR3 region has 17 residues. CDR1 is SGHTA and CDR2 is FQGNSA in the germline V gene. The CDR3 reads CASSLTVRQIPSYEQYF. Here the CDR3 DNA reads TGTGCCAGCAGCTTAACCGTGCGGCAAATCCCCTCCTACGAGCAGTACTTC.

This clone occurred once. V gene TRBV7-2 combines with J gene TRBJ2-7; 7 bases are shared with TRBD2. The CDR3 is 14 amino acids. The J segment lost 2 bases and the V segment lost 2 bases, leaving 3 bases of the junction unmatched. Germline values: CDR1 SGHTA, CDR2 FQGNSA. DNA of the CDR3: TGTGCCAGCAGCTTATCACGGGGGGCCTACGAGCAGTACTTC. Amino acid sequence: CASSLSRGAYEQYF.

The rearrangement uses TRBV5-5 and TRBJ2-1, with 10 bases that match TRBD2. In germline, CDR1 is SGHKS, CDR2 YYEKEE (reference sequence). The ends lost 4 bases at V and 9 bases at J; junction bases unmatched: 13. CDR3 length: 16 residues. The CDR3 protein is CASSENPSGSLGEQFF. CDR3 DNA sequence: TGTGCCAGCAGCGAAAACCCTAGCGGGAGCTTAGGTGAGCAGTTCTTC.

This chain joins TRBV5-4 and TRBJ1-4; the match to TRBD1 covers 7 bases. This CDR3 region has 14 residues. V gave up 4 bases and J gave up 5 bases; unmatched junction bases: 5. CDR1 is SGHNT and CDR2 is YYREEE in the germline V gene (reference sequence). The CDR3 reads CASSRDRVNEKLFF. DNA for the CDR3: TGTGCCAGCAGCCGGGACAGAGTGAATGAAAAACTGTTTTTT.

The chain has TRBV7-9 and TRBJ2-7; TRBD2 is a possible D gene (6 bases). Germline CDR1 SEHNR, CDR2 FQNEAQ (reference sequence). The CDR3 is 16 amino acids. Trimming removed 4 bases from V and 0 bases from J, with 16 bases in between. CDR3 DNA sequence: TGTGCCAGCAGCTCAAGGTCTGCGGGGCACTCCTACGAGCAGTACTTC. This translates into CASSSRSAGHSYEQYF.

The chain combines TRBV28 with TRBJ2-7; D might be TRBD1 (6 bases). The CDR3 has 14 amino acids. Germline CDR1 reads MDHEN; CDR2 reads SYDVKM. The ends were cut back, 7 bases at V and 1 base at J, with 14 bases in the middle. The CDR3 sequence: CASKPTGRSYEQYF. CDR3 DNA sequence: TGTGCCAGCAAACCGACAGGTCGATCCTACGAGCAGTACTTC.

The rearrangement joins TRBV29-1 to TRBJ2-2, with D perhaps matching TRBD2 (7 bases). V lost 4 bases, J lost 4 bases, and 19 bases lay in between. Germline V CDR1 and CDR2: SQVTM, ANQGSEA. This CDR3 comprises 16 residues. As DNA, the CDR3 is TGCAGCGTTGGGGCTCCCTCCGGGGGGCCCACCGGGGAGCTGTTTTTT. Amino acid sequence: CSVGAPSGGPTGELFF.

This chain links TRBV9 with TRBJ1-6; 9 bases fit TRBD1. The CDR3 runs to 14 residues. The V segment lost 9 bases and the J segment 7 bases; nucleotides outside the gene matches: 8. Germline loops: CDR1 SGDLS, CDR2 YYNGEE. For the CDR3, the DNA is TGTGCCACCTCCACAGGGGGCCTGAATTCACCCCTCCACTTT. It yields the protein CATSTGGLNSPLHF.

The rearrangement links TRBV7-6 to TRBJ2-1; 9 nucleotides line up with TRBD2. This CDR3 is 18 amino acids long. Unmatched junction bases numbered 15, after V lost 4 bases and J lost 5 bases. Germline V gene data show CDR1 as SGHVS and CDR2 as FNYEAQ. The CDR3 nucleotides read TGTGCCAGCAGCTCTAGGGGAAGCGGGAGGCAAACTAACAATGAGCAGTTCTTC. This codes for CASSSRGSGRQTNNEQFF.

The chain combines TRBV2 with TRBJ1-4, with D possibly being TRBD1 (5 bases). V was shortened by 6 bases and J by 10 bases, with 12 bases between the two germline ends. The CDR3 is 12 residues long. From germline, CDR1 is SNHLY and CDR2 FYNNEI. For the CDR3, the DNA is TGTGCCAGCAGGCAGGACGGGGGAAAACTGTTTTTT. Its protein product is CASRQDGGKLFF.

The rearrangement links TRBV30 to TRBJ2-7; 7 bases fit TRBD1. CDR3 length: 13 amino acids. Germline lookup yields CDR1 GTSNPN and CDR2 SVGIG (reference sequence). The CDR3 region is CASPGQNSYEQYF. DNA for the CDR3: TGTGCTTCTCCGGGACAGAATTCCTACGAGCAGTACTTC.

The sample holds a few counts of this clone. The gene calls are TRBV3-1 (or the pseudogene TRBV3-2) and TRBJ1-3; tentative D call: TRBD1 (6 bases). V lost 3 bases to trimming and J lost 3 bases, with 12 bases between them. The germline gives CDR1 LGHDT, CDR2 YNNKEL (reference sequence). The CDR3 sequence is 15 residues long. CDR3 nucleotide sequence: TGTGCCAGCAGCCATTCTGACAGGAGTGGAAACACCATATATTTT. As protein: CASSHSDRSGNTIYF.